The 16 T cell receptor beta chains in this list originate from one sample, sequenced in a study of blood T cell repertoires in COVID-19. The data were produced by immunoSEQ multiplex PCR, yet TCRdb's version contains in-frame clones alone and is incomplete. Counted here are approximately 140,000 clones, approximately 83% occurring once; the ten biggest clones make up more than 7.5%. Sequencing used peripheral blood. Receptors originate from a woman aged 60 to 75 with COVID-19, enrolled during active disease.

V is TRBV5-1 and J is TRBJ1-2, with TRBD1 matching 8 bases. V lost 2 bases to trimming and J lost 0 bases; unmatched junction nucleotides: 0. The CDR3 is made up of 14 amino acids. Germline V gives CDR1 SGHRS, CDR2 YFSETQ. DNA of the CDR3: TGCGCCAGCAGCTTACAGGGGGCTAACTATGGCTACACCTTC. Translated, it gives CASSLQGANYGYTF.

This chain joins TRBV10-1 and TRBJ1-1; D is undetermined. This CDR3 is 13 amino acids long. The germline V and J ends were trimmed by 6 bases and 2 bases, with 10 bases remaining between them. Germline CDR1 reads WNHNN; CDR2 reads SYGVQD (reference sequence). CDR3 coding DNA: TGCGCCAGCAGAATACAAAGAAACACTGAAGCTTTCTTT. Amino acids: CASRIQRNTEAFF.

This chain joins TRBV5-1 and TRBJ1-2, with TRBD1 matching 7 bases. The CDR3 totals 15 residues. Losses at the gene ends were 4 bases for V and 1 base for J; bases not matched to a gene: 7. CDR1 is SGHRS, CDR2 YFSETQ, per germline. CDR3 coding DNA: TGCGCCAGCAGCGCGGGGACAGCCGATAACTATGGCTACACCTTC. Translated, it gives CASSAGTADNYGYTF.

This chain links TRBV27 with TRBJ2-2, with 11 nucleotides matching TRBD2. J was trimmed by 1 base and V by 5 bases; bases with no gene match: 6. Germline V CDR1 and CDR2: MNHEY, SMNVEV (reference sequence). This CDR3 is 17 amino acids long. Here the CDR3 DNA reads TGTGCCAGCAGTACCTTAGCGGGGGGGATGAACACCGGGGAGCTGTTTTTT. Its translation is CASSTLAGGMNTGELFF.

The chain employs TRBV5-1 and TRBJ1-2, with D tentatively TRBD1 (6 bases). CDR3 length: 13 residues. Trimming stripped 7 bases from V and 7 bases from J, with 17 bases between. The germline CDR1 and CDR2 sequences are SGHRS and YFSETQ. CDR3 sequence: CASATGSQGGYTF. DNA of the CDR3: TGCGCCAGCGCTACAGGGTCCCAGGGTGGCTACACCTTC.

The chain recombines TRBV27 with TRBJ2-7; 10 bases match TRBD1. The germline gives CDR1 MNHEY, CDR2 SMNVEV (reference sequence). Germline trimming cut 4 bases from V and 5 bases from J; bases unmatched to any gene: 8. The CDR3 is 15 residues long. The CDR3 is CASSSRTGGSDEQYF. CDR3 coding DNA: TGTGCCAGCAGTTCAAGGACAGGGGGATCCGACGAGCAGTACTTC.

The chain combines TRBV19 with TRBJ2-7; weak D call: TRBD1 (5 bases). Germline CDR1 reads LNHDA; CDR2 reads SQIVND (reference sequence). CDR3 length: 14 amino acids. Trimming left V 5 bases short and J 0 bases short, with 11 bases between. The CDR3 is CASSSVGASYEQYF. As DNA, the CDR3 is TGTGCCAGTAGTTCTGTAGGGGCCTCCTACGAGCAGTACTTC.

The chain has TRBV6-5 and TRBJ1-3; 7 nucleotides line up with TRBD1. CDR3 length equals 14 residues. Trimming cost V 7 bases and J 6 bases; bases outside gene matches: 9. In germline, CDR1 is MNHEY, CDR2 SVGAGI. The DNA for the CDR3 is TGTGCCAGCACCCAGTGGACAGGCTTAAACACCATATATTTT. Protein product: CASTQWTGLNTIYF.

The rearrangement joins TRBV30 to TRBJ1-4; no definite D call. Trimming took off 0 bases at V and 7 bases at J, with 9 bases between the two ends. The germline gives CDR1 GTSNPN, CDR2 SVGIG (reference sequence). There are 13 residues in the CDR3. CDR3: CAWSVLTGEKLFF. The CDR3 DNA reads as TGTGCCTGGAGTGTATTAACGGGTGAAAAACTGTTTTTT.

The CDR3 reads CASSLTGVYNEQFF. CDR3 nucleotide sequence: TGTGCCAGCAGCCTCACGGGGGTCTACAATGAGCAGTTCTTC. The chain uses TRBV7-6 and TRBJ2-1, with D maybe TRBD2 (6 bases). Trimming cost V 5 bases and J 3 bases, with 11 bases left between them. The CDR3 has 14 residues. The germline gives CDR1 SGHVS, CDR2 FNYEAQ.

CDR3 DNA: TGTGCCAGCAGTGAGTTGACGGGACTAGCGGGGGGGCAAGATACGCAGTATTTT. Translated: CASSELTGLAGGQDTQYF. The rearrangement uses TRBV6-1 and TRBJ2-3; 16 positions match TRBD2. The junction had 8 bases not matched to a gene; V was cut back by 3 bases and J by 5 bases. CDR1 is MNHNS, CDR2 SASEGT, per germline. The CDR3 is made up of 18 amino acids.

The chain carries TRBV29-1 and TRBJ2-7; D may be TRBD1 (5 bases). Germline V gene lookup returns CDR1 SQVTM and CDR2 ANQGSEA. The CDR3 sequence is 14 residues long. V was clipped by 1 base and J by 0 bases, with 10 bases between them. In DNA, the CDR3 is TGCAGCGTTGAAGGGCAGGGTACCTCCTACGAGCAGTACTTC. This sequence encodes CSVEGQGTSYEQYF.

This sequence joins TRBV7-9 and TRBJ1-5, with 8 bases matching TRBD1. The junction had 11 bases not matched to a gene; V was cut back by 4 bases and J by 3 bases. This CDR3 region has 17 residues. The germline V gene encodes CDR1 SEHNR and CDR2 FQNEAQ (reference sequence). The CDR3 DNA follows: TGTGCCAGCAGCTCCCAGGGGGCTTCTTTTGACAATCAGCCCCAGCATTTT. Residues: CASSSQGASFDNQPQHF.

This chain connects TRBV4-3 to TRBJ1-3, with TRBD1 identical over 9 bases. The junction had 12 bases not matched to a gene; V was cut back by 0 bases and J by 9 bases. In germline, CDR1 is LGHNA, CDR2 YSLEER. The length of the CDR3 is 17 residues. CDR3 amino acids: CASSQDKFKGTGITIYF. CDR3 coding DNA: TGCGCCAGCAGCCAAGATAAATTCAAAGGGACAGGGATCACCATATATTTT.

This clone was counted once. The rearrangement uses TRBV7-6 and TRBJ2-2, with unresolved D. Trimming shortened V by 6 bases and J by 1 base, and 9 bases separated the two germline ends. Germline loops: CDR1 SGHVS, CDR2 FNYEAQ. The CDR3 contains 14 residues. The CDR3 DNA reads TGTGCCAGCAGTCCTCCTTTGAACACCGGGGAGCTGTTTTTT. Its protein is CASSPPLNTGELFF. Full variable domain (rest looked up from reference TRBV7-6 and TRBJ2-2): GAGVSQSPRYKVTKRGQDVALRCDPISGHVSLYWYRQALGQGPEFLTYFNYEAQQDKSGLPNDRFSAERPEGSISTLTIQRTEQRDSAMYRCASSPPLNTGELFFGEGSRLTVL.

This chain connects TRBV7-9 to TRBJ1-1; D remains unclear. CDR1 and CDR2 from the germline V gene are SEHNR and FQNEAQ (reference sequence). Trimming removed 0 bases from V and 7 bases from J, with 6 bases in between. This CDR3 has 12 amino acids. The CDR3, as DNA: TGTGCCAGCAGCTTAGCCGAGATTGAAGCTTTCTTT. It specifies CASSLAEIEAFF.